The 18 T cell receptor beta chains in this list originate from one sample, sequenced in a study of cytomegalovirus exposure and HLA in healthy donors (dated by TCRdb to the late 2010s). Libraries were constructed by the immunoSEQ multiplex PCR assay. The immuneACCESS repertoire file appears here via TCRdb, limited to in-frame rearrangements. These files lack a portion of the clones; in checked studies, under half of the deficit traces to unresolved V genes, and the cause of the others is not known. Here the sample has more than 150,000 clones; 70% to 90% occur a single time. Around 3% of the sample is held by the ten biggest clonotypes. Sequencing was done on a sample of PBMCs. The receptor set was obtained from a young man in good health and CMV-seronegative.

The chain employs TRBV18 and TRBJ2-7; D is perhaps TRBD2 (6 bases). CDR1 is KGHSH and CDR2 is LQKENI in the germline V gene. The V end was cut by 2 bases, the J end by 3 bases, with 8 bases between. CDR3 length: 13 residues. The DNA for the CDR3 is TGTGCCAGCTCACCATTGGAGGGCTACGAGCAGTACGTC. Translating it yields CASSPLEGYEQYV.

This sequence joins TRBV5-1 and TRBJ2-1; 7 bases align to TRBD1. Germline V gives CDR1 SGHRS, CDR2 YFSETQ. The V and J ends lost 3 bases and 7 bases, in that order; junction bases with no gene match: 4. This CDR3 has 13 residues. The CDR3 coding sequence is TGCGCCAGCAGCTGGGACAGATTGAATGAGCAGTTCTTC. Protein: CASSWDRLNEQFF.

Of note for this clone: An end of the junction does not agree with germline; a read error may underlie this. The chain has TRBV7-7 and TRBJ2-3; 8 nucleotides align to TRBD1. Germline lookup yields CDR1 SSHAT and CDR2 FNYEAQ (reference sequence). The CDR3 sequence is 17 residues long. CDR3 region: CASSFLTGDFSTDTQYF. The CDR3 DNA is TGTGCTAGCAGCTTTTTGACAGGGGATTTTAGCACAGATACGCAGTATTTT.

This clone was observed a single time. The genes are TRBV6-5 and TRBJ2-3, with 8 bases aligning to TRBD2. CDR1 MNHEY and CDR2 SVGAGI come from the germline V gene. CDR3 size: 14 residues. The junction had 3 bases not matched to a gene; V was cut back by 6 bases and J by 1 base. This chain's CDR3 is CASSKTSGTDTQYF. The CDR3 coding sequence is TGTGCCAGCAGCAAGACTAGCGGCACAGATACGCAGTATTTT.

This clone was found a few times. The rearrangement uses TRBV2 and TRBJ2-3, with D perhaps matching TRBD1 (5 bases). Trimming left V 5 bases short and J 2 bases short, with 11 bases between. Germline V gene lookup returns CDR1 SNHLY and CDR2 FYNNEI. The CDR3 runs 14 residues. Here the CDR3 reads CASSLTVVTDTQYF. Written as DNA, the CDR3 is TGTGCCAGCAGTCTGACAGTAGTCACAGATACGCAGTATTTT.

The rearrangement links TRBV6-1 to TRBJ1-5, with 8 nucleotides matching TRBD1. V was clipped by 4 bases and J by 4 bases; unmatched bases: 0. The CDR3 has 13 amino acids. CDR1 MNHNS and CDR2 SASEGT come from the germline V gene. CDR3: CASSGTGNQPQHF. The CDR3 bases are TGTGCCAGCAGTGGGACAGGGAATCAGCCCCAGCATTTT.

The rearrangement joins TRBV14 to TRBJ2-2, with 7 bases identical to TRBD1. Germline V gene data show CDR1 as SGHDN and CDR2 as FVKESK. This CDR3 has 15 amino acids. The V segment lost 4 bases and the J segment 6 bases; nucleotides outside the gene matches: 8. This CDR3 reads CASSRTGVRAGELFF. For the CDR3, the DNA is TGTGCCAGCAGCCGCACAGGGGTGAGGGCCGGGGAGCTGTTTTTT. The variable domain in full, with the rest retrieved from reference TRBV14 and TRBJ2-2, is EAGVTQFPSHSVIEKGQTVTLRCDPISGHDNLYWYRRVMGKEIKFLLHFVKESKQDESGMPNNRFLAERTGGTYSTLKVQPAELEDSGVYFCASSRTGVRAGELFFGEGSRLTVL.

This clone was recorded a few times. The chain combines TRBV7-9 with TRBJ2-7, with D unclear. The CDR3 has 15 amino acids. The V and J ends lost 4 bases and 2 bases respectively, with 15 bases between them. Germline CDR1 is SEHNR and CDR2 is FQNEAQ (reference sequence). The CDR3 sequence: CASSSPGRQAYEQYF. CDR3 in DNA: TGTGCCAGCAGCTCCCCGGGTCGGCAAGCCTACGAGCAGTACTTC.

The V and J genes are TRBV5-1 and TRBJ2-3; tentatively, D is TRBD2 (7 bases). Germline values: CDR1 SGHRS, CDR2 YFSETQ. V was clipped by 0 bases and J by 6 bases, with 14 bases between them. The length of the CDR3 is 15 residues. Written as DNA, the CDR3 is TGCGCCAGCAGCTTGGTTAGGGGGGGATCGGATACGCAGTATTTT. Its translation: CASSLVRGGSDTQYF. Based on the CDR3 plus reference TRBV5-1 and TRBJ2-3, the full variable domain is KAGVTQTPRYLIKTRGQQVTLSCSPISGHRSVSWYQQTPGQGLQFLFEYFSETQRNKGNFPGRFSGRQFSNSRSEMNVSTLELGDSALYLCASSLVRGGSDTQYFGPGTRLTVL.

The rearrangement uses TRBV6-5 and TRBJ1-2; 8 positions agree with TRBD1. CDR1 and CDR2 from the germline V gene are MNHEY and SVGAGI. CDR3 length: 13 amino acids. V shed 6 bases, J shed 4 bases, and the junction held 4 bases outside the gene matches. Written as DNA, the CDR3 is TGTGCCAGCAGCCCCGGGACAGGCTATGGCTACACCTTC. This codes for CASSPGTGYGYTF.

The V gene is TRBV10-2, the J gene TRBJ1-3; D unresolved. Germline CDR1 reads WSHSY; CDR2 reads SAAADI. V shed 3 bases and J shed 0 bases, with 9 bases lying between them. The CDR3 loop spans 15 amino acids. CDR3 residues: CASSELATSGNTIYF. The CDR3, as DNA: TGCGCCAGCAGTGAATTGGCCACCTCTGGAAACACCATATATTTT.

The rearrangement links TRBV10-2 to TRBJ1-5; D perhaps matches TRBD1 (6 bases). CDR3 size: 14 residues. Germline loops: CDR1 WSHSY, CDR2 SAAADI. V lost 6 bases and J lost 3, with 12 bases in between. The CDR3 DNA reads as TGCGCCAGCAGGGAGGACAGCTCCAATCAGCCCCAGCATTTT. Translated, it gives CASREDSSNQPQHF.

This rearrangement joins TRBV7-8 to TRBJ2-1; 8 bases line up with TRBD2. The CDR3 length is 14 residues. The germline V gene encodes CDR1 SGHVS and CDR2 FQNEAQ. After removal of 5 bases from V and 6 bases from J, the junction contained 6 bases not matched to a gene. The CDR3 region has the DNA TGTGCCAGCAGCCATTGGACTAGCCCCAATGAGCAGTTCTTC. Protein sequence: CASSHWTSPNEQFF. Full variable domain (remainder filled in from reference TRBV7-8 and TRBJ2-1): GAGVSQSPRYKVAKRGQDVALRCDPISGHVSLFWYQQALGQGPEFLTYFQNEAQLDKSGLPSDRFFAERPEGSVSTLKIQRTQQEDSAVYLCASSHWTSPNEQFFGPGTRLTVL.

The rearrangement joins TRBV7-2 to TRBJ1-5; the D is unclear. V lost 4 bases and J 0 bases, leaving 4 bases between the germline ends. CDR1 SGHTA and CDR2 FQGNSA come from the germline V gene. This CDR3 is built from 13 residues. The CDR3 DNA reads TGTGCCAGCAGCTCTTATAGCAATCAGCCCCAGCATTTT. This translates into CASSSYSNQPQHF.

The chain joins TRBV28 to TRBJ2-7; 8 bases map to TRBD2. Germline loops: CDR1 MDHEN, CDR2 SYDVKM. This CDR3 has 14 residues. Losses at the gene ends were 3 bases for V and 1 base for J; bases not matched to a gene: 2. The CDR3 nucleotides are TGTGCCAGCAGTTTTCGCGGGGGGTCCTACGAGCAGTACGTC. This codes for CASSFRGGSYEQYV.

The chain uses TRBV7-2 and TRBJ2-7, with 8 nucleotides matching TRBD2. The V gene end was trimmed by 5 bases and the J gene end by 2 bases; junction bases not matched to a gene: 5. The length of the CDR3 is 14 residues. Per the germline V gene, CDR1 is SGHTA and CDR2 is FQGNSA. CDR3 protein: CASSPSGLAYEQYF. CDR3 DNA: TGTGCCAGCAGCCCCTCGGGACTAGCCTACGAGCAGTACTTC. The variable domain in full, with the rest retrieved from reference TRBV7-2 and TRBJ2-7, is GAGVSQSPSNKVTEKGKDVELRCDPISGHTALYWYRQSLGQGLEFLIYFQGNSAPDKSGLPSDRFSAERTGGSVSTLTIQRTQQEDSAVYLCASSPSGLAYEQYFGPGTRLTVT.

The chain recombines TRBV28 with TRBJ1-2, with D possibly TRBD1 on 6 matching bases. V was trimmed by 5 bases and J by 4 bases, leaving 14 bases between them. Germline assignment: CDR1 MDHEN and CDR2 SYDVKM. This CDR3 is built from 14 residues. CDR3 bases: TGTGCCAGCAGTCTGGACAGCGAAATCTATGGCTACACCTTC. Its translation: CASSLDSEIYGYTF.

This chain joins TRBV10-3 and TRBJ2-3; perhaps TRBD2 as D (5 bases). This CDR3 is 14 amino acids long. Germline values: CDR1 ENHRY, CDR2 SYGVKD. The V gene lost 7 bases and the J gene lost 1 base, with 12 bases spanning the gap. CDR3 sequence: CAIMRMEGTDTQYF. The DNA for the CDR3 is TGTGCCATCATGCGCATGGAGGGCACAGATACGCAGTATTTT.